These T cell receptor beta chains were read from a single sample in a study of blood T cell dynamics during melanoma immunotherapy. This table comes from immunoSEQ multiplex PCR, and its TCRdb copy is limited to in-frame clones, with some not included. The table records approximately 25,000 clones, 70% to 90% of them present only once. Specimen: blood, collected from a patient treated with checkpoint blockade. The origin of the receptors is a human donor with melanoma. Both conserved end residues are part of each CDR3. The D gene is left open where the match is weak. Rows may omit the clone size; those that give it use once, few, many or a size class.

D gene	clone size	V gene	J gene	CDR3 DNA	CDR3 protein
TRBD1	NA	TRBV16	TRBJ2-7	TGTGCCAGCAGCCCTAGACAGGGCTCCTACGAGCAGTACTTC	CASSPRQGSYEQYF
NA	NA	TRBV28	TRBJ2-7	TGTGCCAGCAGTCCCCTCCAGGGGTTCTCCTACGAGCAGTACTTC	CASSPLQGFSYEQYF
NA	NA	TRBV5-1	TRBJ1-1	TGCGCCAGCAGCTTGGTCGGCAGGGAGGCTACTGCGGCTTTCTTT	CASSLVGREATAAFF
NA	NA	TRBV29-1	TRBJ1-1	TGCAGCGTTTCAACCGGCCCAGCGGGGACTGAAGCTTTCTTT	CSVSTGPAGTEAFF
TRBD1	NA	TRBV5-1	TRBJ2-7	TGCGCCAGCAGCTTACAGGGGGGACTCTCCTACGAGCAGTACTTC	CASSLQGGLSYEQYF
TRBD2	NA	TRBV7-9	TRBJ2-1	TGTGCCAGCAGCTCCTTACTAGCGCCCGGGAAGGAGTTCTTC	CASSSLLAPGKEFF
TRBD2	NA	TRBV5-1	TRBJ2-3	TGCGCCAGCAGCTACAGACTAGCGGGTCGAATAAGCACAGATACGCAGTATTTT	CASSYRLAGRISTDTQYF
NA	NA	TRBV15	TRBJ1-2	TGTGCCACCAGCCCCCTTGAGAGGAACGTATATGGCTACACCTTC	CATSPLERNVYGYTF
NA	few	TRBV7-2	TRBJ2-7	TGTGCCAGCAGCCTAAGGCGGGGTAGTTCCTACGAGCAGTACTTC	CASSLRRGSSYEQYF
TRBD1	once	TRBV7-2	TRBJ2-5	TGTGCCAGCAGCTTACGAGGGACAGGGATGAGGGAGACCCAGTACTTC	CASSLRGTGMRETQYF
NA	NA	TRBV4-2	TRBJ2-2	TGTGCCAGCAGCCAAGATATCGCGGGAACCGGGGAGCTGTTTTTT	CASSQDIAGTGELFF
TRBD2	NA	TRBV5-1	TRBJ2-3	TGCGCCAGCAGCATCGGACTAGCGGGTGCCACAGATACGCAGTATTTT	CASSIGLAGATDTQYF
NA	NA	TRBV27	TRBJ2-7	TGTGCCAGCAAGGGGGGCGTCTCTTTACGCGAGCAGTACTTC	CASKGGVSLREQYF
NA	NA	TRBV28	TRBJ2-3	TGTGCCAGCAGCTTCACAGATACGCAGTATTTT	CASSFTDTQYF
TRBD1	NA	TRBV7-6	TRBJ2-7	TGTGCCAGCAGCTTAAGGTCCTGGGACAGCACCTACGAGCAGTACTTC	CASSLRSWDSTYEQYF
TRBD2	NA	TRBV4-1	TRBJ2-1	TGCGCCAGCAGCCAGATGACCGGGACTAGCGGGGGCTCCTACAATGAGCAGTTCTTC	CASSQMTGTSGGSYNEQFF
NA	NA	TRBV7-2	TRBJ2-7	TGTGCCAGCAGCCGCACAGGACATTTATCCTACGAGCAGTACTTC	CASSRTGHLSYEQYF
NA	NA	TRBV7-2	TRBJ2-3	TGTGCCAGCAGCTTAGGTTGGGGTAGAGGGAGTTCTAACACAGATACGCAGTATTTT	CASSLGWGRGSSNTDTQYF
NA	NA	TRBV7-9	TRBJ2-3	TGTGCCAGCAGCTTGGGCCCCTCGCCCGCAGATACGCAGTATTTT	CASSLGPSPADTQYF
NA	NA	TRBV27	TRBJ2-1	TGTGCCAGCAGTGTGATAGCGTCGAGCTCCTACAATGAGCAGTTCTTC	CASSVIASSSYNEQFF
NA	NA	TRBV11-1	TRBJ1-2	TGTGCCAGCAGCGCACCGCCCGGGGACGGCTACACCTTC	CASSAPPGDGYTF
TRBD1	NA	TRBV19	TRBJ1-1	TGTGCCACGACACCCTTGACAGGGAGCACTGAAGCTTTCTTT	CATTPLTGSTEAFF
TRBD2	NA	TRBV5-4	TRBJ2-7	TGTGCCAGCAGCTTGGGAGCGTCGGGAGGAGGCGAGCAGTACTTC	CASSLGASGGGEQYF
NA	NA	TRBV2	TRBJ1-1	TGTGCCAGCAGTTCCCTAGCCCCTGAAGCTTTCTTT	CASSSLAPEAFF
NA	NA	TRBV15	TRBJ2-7	TGTGCCACCAGCACTCTGAACCGAGAGCAGTACTTC	CATSTLNREQYF
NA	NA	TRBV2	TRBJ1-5	TGTGCCAGCAGTTTTCAGGCCCCCGGCCAGCCCCAGCATTTT	CASSFQAPGQPQHF
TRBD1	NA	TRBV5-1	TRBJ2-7	TGCGCCAGCAGCTTGGCCGGACAGGGGAGGTCCTACGAGCAGTACTTC	CASSLAGQGRSYEQYF
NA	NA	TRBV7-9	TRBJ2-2	TGTGCCAGCAGCCCGAGCACGAACACCGGGGAGCTGTTTTTT	CASSPSTNTGELFF
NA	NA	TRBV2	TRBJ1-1	TGTGCCAGCAGTAAGGAGACTGGGGCGAACACTGAAGCTTTCTTT	CASSKETGANTEAFF
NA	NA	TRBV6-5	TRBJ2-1	TGTGCCAGCAGCCCGGACACCTACAATGAGCAGTTCTTC	CASSPDTYNEQFF
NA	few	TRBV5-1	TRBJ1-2	TGCGCCAGCAGTCCAGGTCTAGACTTGGGAGGCTACACCTTC	CASSPGLDLGGYTF
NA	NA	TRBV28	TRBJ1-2	TGTGCCAGCAGAAATCAGGGGCCCCTACTCTATGGCTACACCTTC	CASRNQGPLLYGYTF
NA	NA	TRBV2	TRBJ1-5	TGTGCCAGCAGTACCCCGGGAGCGAGTGGGCATTTT	CASSTPGASGHF
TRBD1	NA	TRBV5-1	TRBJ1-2	TGCGCCAGCAGAGGAGACAGGGTGTATGGCTACACCTTC	CASRGDRVYGYTF
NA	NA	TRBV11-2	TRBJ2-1	TGTGCCAGCAGCTTAGTCGGGCGGGGTGAGCAGTTCTTC	CASSLVGRGEQFF
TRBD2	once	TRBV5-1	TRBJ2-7	TGCGCCAGCAGCCCCGGGACTAGCGGAATCACCCTCTACGAGCAGTACTTC	CASSPGTSGITLYEQYF
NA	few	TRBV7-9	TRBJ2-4	TGTGCCAGCAGCGTAGGTATCGCCAAAAACATTCAGTACTTC	CASSVGIAKNIQYF
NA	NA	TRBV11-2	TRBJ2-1	TGTGCCAGCAGCTTAGCTCTAGCGACAAGCTCCTACAATGAGCAGTTCTTC	CASSLALATSSYNEQFF
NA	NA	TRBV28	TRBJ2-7	TGTGCCAGCAGTCTCGCGGGAGACAGGGATCTGGTCGAGCAGTACTTC	CASSLAGDRDLVEQYF
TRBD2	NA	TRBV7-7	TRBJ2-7	TGTGCTAGTAGCGGGAGTCAAGGAACGGAGCAGTACTTC	CASSGSQGTEQYF
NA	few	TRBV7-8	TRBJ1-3	TGTGCCAGCAGCCCCTTGACGGGAAACACCATATATTTT	CASSPLTGNTIYF
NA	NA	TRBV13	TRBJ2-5	TGTGCCAGCAGTCCTTTCTGGCGGGACCAGCAAGAGACCCAGTACTTC	CASSPFWRDQQETQYF
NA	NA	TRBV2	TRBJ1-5	TGTGCCAGCAGTGAGGTCGCCATAATCAATCAGCCCCAGCATTTT	CASSEVAIINQPQHF
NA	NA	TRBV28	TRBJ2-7	TGTGCCAGCAGTTCCCCCACCTACGAGCAGTACTTC	CASSSPTYEQYF
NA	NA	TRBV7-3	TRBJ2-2	TGTGCCAGCAGCTATGGGGACATCGACACCGGGGAGCTGTTTTTT	CASSYGDIDTGELFF
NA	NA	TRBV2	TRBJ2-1	TGTGCCAGCAGTGGTACGAGATACAATGAGCAGTTCTTC	CASSGTRYNEQFF